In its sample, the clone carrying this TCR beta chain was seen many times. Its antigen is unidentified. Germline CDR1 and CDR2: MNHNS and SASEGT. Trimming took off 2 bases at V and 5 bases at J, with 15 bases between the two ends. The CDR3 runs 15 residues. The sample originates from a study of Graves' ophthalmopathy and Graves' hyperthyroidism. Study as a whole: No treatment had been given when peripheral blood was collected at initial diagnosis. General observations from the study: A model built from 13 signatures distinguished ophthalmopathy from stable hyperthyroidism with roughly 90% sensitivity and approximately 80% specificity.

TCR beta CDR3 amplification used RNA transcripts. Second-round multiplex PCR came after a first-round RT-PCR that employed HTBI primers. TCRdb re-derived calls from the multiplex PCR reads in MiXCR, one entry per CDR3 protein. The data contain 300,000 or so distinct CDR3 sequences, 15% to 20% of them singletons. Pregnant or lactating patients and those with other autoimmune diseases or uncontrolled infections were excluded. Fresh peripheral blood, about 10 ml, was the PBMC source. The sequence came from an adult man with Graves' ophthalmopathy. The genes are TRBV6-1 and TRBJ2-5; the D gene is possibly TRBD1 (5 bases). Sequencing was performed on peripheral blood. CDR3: CASSEIQVMRETQYF. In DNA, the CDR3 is TGTGCCAGCAGTGAAATACAGGTCATGAGGGAGACCCAGTACTTC.